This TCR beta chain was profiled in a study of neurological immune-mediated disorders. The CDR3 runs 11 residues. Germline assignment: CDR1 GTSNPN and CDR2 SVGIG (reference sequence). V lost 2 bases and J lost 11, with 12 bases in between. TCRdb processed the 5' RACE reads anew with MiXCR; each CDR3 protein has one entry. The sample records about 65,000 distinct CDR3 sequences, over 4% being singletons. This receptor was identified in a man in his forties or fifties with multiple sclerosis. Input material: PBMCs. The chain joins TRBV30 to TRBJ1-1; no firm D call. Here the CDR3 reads CAWSLTTGAFF. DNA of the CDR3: TGTGCCTGGAGTCTTACTACCGGGGCTTTCTTT.